Sequencing of this TCR beta chain was carried out in a study of neurological immune-mediated disorders. This clonotype was picked up many times. Its specificity is unknown. As for the cDNA, it was generated by 5'RACE with 10-nucleotide random UMIs. TCRdb independently ran MiXCR on the 5' RACE reads; one entry per CDR3 protein. The profile shows tens of thousands of distinct CDR3 sequences, around 5.8% of them singletons. Trimming took 0 bases from V and 3 from J, leaving 0 bases between them. CDR3 length: 11 amino acids. CDR1 and CDR2 (germline): SGHRS, YFSETQ. Notes on the study in general: Patients with HTLV-1-associated myelopathy had the highest level of TCR clonal expansion, whereas patients with multiple sclerosis had the lowest level, falling beneath the level found in healthy controls.

The gene calls are TRBV5-1 and TRBJ1-1; D unresolved. Specimen: CD4+ T cells from blood. This clonotype was sampled from a woman aged 18-29 years with multiple sclerosis. As DNA, the CDR3 is TGCGCCAGCAGCTTGGACACTGAAGCTTTCTTT. It codes for CASSLDTEAFF.